This TCR beta chain was observed in a study of PD-L1 blockade in urothelial cancer. Study-level background: Male sex and bladder-origin urothelial cancer were recorded for about 90% of the roughly 30 patients. At 3 weeks (second dose) and 6 weeks after starting treatment, blood was analyzed.

Indicated time point: peripheral blood 6 weeks after treatment start. V lost 3 bases, J lost 0 bases, and 12 bases lay in between. CDR1 is SGHAT, CDR2 FQDESV, per germline (reference sequence). This CDR3 has 16 residues. The protocol was immunoSEQ multiplex PCR, while the TCRdb copy is restricted to in-frame clones and leaves out a portion. The repertoire consists of 20,000 to 25,000 clones, with around 91% occurring once and the leading ten covering about 10%. The input for sequencing was PBMCs, taken around atezolizumab (anti-PD-L1) treatment. The source of this sequence is an older woman with urothelial cancer. The chain carries TRBV11-1 and TRBJ2-1; perhaps TRBD2 as D (5 bases). This CDR3 reads CASSFPLGSSYNEQFF. The CDR3 DNA sequence: TGTGCCAGCAGCTTTCCCTTAGGGAGCTCCTACAATGAGCAGTTCTTC.